Given below is one T cell receptor beta chain in context. This sample was taken from a study of blood T cell repertoires in COVID-19. For the study at large: Spain, Italy and the United States supplied samples that represented acute and convalescent COVID-19.

CDR1 LGHDT and CDR2 YNNKEL come from the germline V gene (reference sequence). This CDR3 has 17 residues. V shed 1 base and J shed 3 bases, with 18 bases lying between them. Libraries were prepared by immunoSEQ multiplex PCR; TCRdb keeps only in-frame clonotypes and omits some of them. The sample yields 200,000 or so clones, about nine tenths seen once. This clonotype originated in an older man with active or convalescent COVID-19. The sample taken for sequencing was peripheral blood. J is TRBJ1-2 and V is TRBV3-1 (or the pseudogene TRBV3-2); TRBD1 might be the D (6 bases). CDR3 residues: CASSQVWDTPPDYGYTF. The CDR3 region has the DNA TGTGCCAGCAGCCAAGTGTGGGACACCCCCCCCGACTATGGCTACACCTTC.